The 18 T cell receptor beta chains reported below all come from one sample, sequenced in a study of blood T cell repertoires in COVID-19. Some clones are missing from TCRdb's copy, which holds only in-frame ones; the method was immunoSEQ multiplex PCR. The table has 200,000 to 250,000 clones, about 80% seen once. Sample: peripheral blood. The receptor source for this set is a woman aged 25 to 39 who had recovered from COVID-19.

The chain employs TRBV4-1 and TRBJ2-7, with a possible D match to TRBD2 (6 bases). The V end lost 1 base, the J end lost 4 bases, and 14 bases lay between the germline ends. The V gene's germline CDR1 is MGHRA and CDR2 YSYEKL. The CDR3 is 15 amino acids. The CDR3 sequence: CASSQGLAAQYEQYF. DNA of the CDR3: TGCGCCAGCAGCCAAGGATTAGCGGCCCAGTACGAGCAGTACTTC.

About this clone itself: The sample holds other DNA sequences that translate to the same CDR3. This chain uses TRBV11-2 with TRBJ2-7; TRBD2 is a possible D gene (5 bases). Trimming left V 1 base short and J 3 bases short, with 10 bases between. Germline V gives CDR1 SGHAT, CDR2 FQNNGV. This CDR3 is 14 amino acids long. The CDR3 DNA sequence: TGTGCCAGCAGCTTAGGGCTAGCCGGCTACGAGCAGTACTTC. Protein: CASSLGLAGYEQYF.

In its sample, this clone was seen once. The V and J genes are TRBV7-6 and TRBJ1-2, with 9 nucleotides matching TRBD1. The CDR3 has 14 amino acids. The trim removed 5 bases at V and 7 bases at J, leaving 8 bases unmatched. In germline, CDR1 is SGHVS, CDR2 FNYEAQ. CDR3 coding DNA: TGTGCCAGCAGCCCCCAGGGACAGGGAGGTGGCTACACCTTC. Its translation: CASSPQGQGGGYTF.

The chain is built from TRBV5-6 and TRBJ1-2; 9 bases map to TRBD1. This CDR3 contains 15 residues. The junction had 11 bases not matched to a gene; V was cut back by 1 base and J by 10 bases. Per the germline V gene, CDR1 is SGHDT and CDR2 is YYEEEE. The CDR3 protein is CASSLSAGTGYDYTF. The CDR3 DNA reads TGTGCCAGCAGCTTGTCGGCGGGGACAGGGTACGACTACACCTTC.

CDR3 amino acids: CASSQDSRNNEKLFF. CDR3 DNA: TGTGCCAGCAGCCAAGATTCCAGGAATAATGAAAAACTGTTTTTT. The chain has TRBV14 and TRBJ1-4; D is uncertain. V was clipped by 0 bases and J by 4 bases, with 9 bases between them. Germline V CDR1 and CDR2: SGHDN, FVKESK. The CDR3 is 15 amino acids.

This clone has a handful of counts. This chain uses TRBV7-3 with TRBJ1-1; TRBD1 aligns across 10 bases. The CDR3 is made up of 14 amino acids. The germline V gene has CDR1 SGHTA and CDR2 FQGTGA. Unmatched junction bases numbered 1, after V lost 5 bases and J lost 1 base. DNA for the CDR3: TGTGCCAGCAGCCGGACAGGGGGGAACACTGAAGCTTTCTTT. Its translation is CASSRTGGNTEAFF.

The J gene is TRBJ2-7, the V gene TRBV6-2 or TRBV6-3; 11 bases are shared with TRBD2. The V gene end was trimmed by 5 bases and the J gene end by 2 bases; junction bases not matched to a gene: 11. Germline CDR1 MNHEY, CDR2 SVGEGT. This CDR3 spans 17 amino acids. CDR3 region: CASSHYIAGGTPYEQYF. CDR3 bases: TGTGCCAGCAGTCACTACATAGCGGGAGGGACCCCCTACGAGCAGTACTTC.

In its sample, this clone was seen once. J is TRBJ2-3 and V is TRBV24-1; weak D call: TRBD2 (5 bases). The CDR3 has 14 amino acids. V was clipped by 3 bases and J by 2 bases, with 8 bases between them. Germline V gene lookup returns CDR1 KGHDR and CDR2 SFDVKD. CDR3 nucleotides: TGTGCCACCAGTGATACGGGGTCCACAGATACGCAGTATTTT. This gives the protein CATSDTGSTDTQYF.

V is TRBV11-2 and J is TRBJ2-5; 10 bases align to TRBD2. Germline values: CDR1 SGHAT, CDR2 FQNNGV. The CDR3 covers 15 residues. V shed 5 bases and J 1 base; nucleotides not matched to a gene: 4. CDR3 region: CASSTWTSGQETQYF. The CDR3 DNA reads TGTGCCAGCAGCACCTGGACTAGCGGCCAAGAGACCCAGTACTTC.

J is TRBJ2-1 and V is TRBV5-1; a weak D match, TRBD2 (6 bases). V lost 6 bases and J lost 8, with 18 bases in between. Germline lookup yields CDR1 SGHRS and CDR2 YFSETQ. The CDR3 loop spans 14 amino acids. This CDR3 reads CASKAVLAEHEQFF. The CDR3 DNA reads as TGCGCCAGCAAGGCGGTACTAGCCGAACATGAGCAGTTCTTC.

The chain is built from TRBV7-2 and TRBJ1-4; D ambiguous. This CDR3 contains 15 residues. Germline V gene data show CDR1 as SGHTA and CDR2 as FQGNSA. V was pared by 4 bases and J by 2 bases, with 11 bases between. The CDR3, as DNA: TGTGCCAGCAGCTCTCTAACTCACACTAATGAAAAACTGTTTTTT. It encodes CASSSLTHTNEKLFF. Full variable domain (outside the CDR3, taken from reference TRBV7-2 and TRBJ1-4): GAGVSQSPSNKVTEKGKDVELRCDPISGHTALYWYRQSLGQGLEFLIYFQGNSAPDKSGLPSDRFSAERTGGSVSTLTIQRTQQEDSAVYLCASSSLTHTNEKLFFGSGTQLSVL.

The chain has TRBV18 and TRBJ1-5; tentative D call: TRBD1 (6 bases). Trimming pared 3 bases from V and 3 bases from J, leaving 9 bases between. This CDR3 is built from 14 residues. Germline values: CDR1 KGHSH, CDR2 LQKENI. CDR3: CASSPDRVNQPQHF. CDR3 nucleotide sequence: TGTGCCAGCTCACCGGACAGAGTCAATCAGCCCCAGCATTTT.

This clone was counted a single time. The chain carries TRBV7-9 and TRBJ2-1, with 7 bases lining up with TRBD2. J lost 6 bases, V lost 5 bases, and 10 bases had no gene match. CDR1 SEHNR and CDR2 FQNEAQ come from the germline V gene (reference sequence). The length of the CDR3 is 15 residues. This chain's CDR3 is CASSEFGTKTNEQFF. The CDR3 DNA is TGTGCCAGCAGCGAATTCGGGACTAAAACCAATGAGCAGTTCTTC.

Regarding this clone: One junction end does not reproduce the germline sequence, and a read error may be involved. The chain joins TRBV2 to TRBJ1-5, with a tentative D call TRBD1 (6 bases). The CDR3 sequence is 14 residues long. The V gene's germline CDR1 is SNHLY and CDR2 FYNNEI. The CDR3 sequence is CASRGVHPGQPQHF. The CDR3 DNA is TGTGCGAGCAGGGGCGTGCATCCTGGTCAGCCCCAGCATTTT.

The chain employs TRBV5-1 and TRBJ1-1; maybe TRBD1 (6 bases). Looked up from germline, CDR1 is SGHRS and CDR2 is YFSETQ. This CDR3 is 14 amino acids long. The V gene lost 3 bases and the J gene lost 4 bases, with 13 bases spanning the gap. CDR3 sequence reads: CASSSREGGTEAFF. The CDR3 region has the DNA TGCGCCAGCAGCTCCCGGGAAGGGGGCACTGAAGCTTTCTTT.

The chain joins TRBV10-3 to TRBJ2-5, with 15 bases identical to TRBD2. CDR1 is ENHRY and CDR2 is SYGVKD in the germline V gene. The CDR3 has 19 amino acids. Unmatched junction bases numbered 11, after V lost 3 bases and J lost 3 bases. CDR3 protein: CAISERTGLAGGTKETQYF. CDR3 DNA sequence: TGTGCCATCAGTGAACGGACGGGACTAGCGGGAGGAACCAAAGAGACCCAGTACTTC.

The V and J genes are TRBV18 and TRBJ1-2; possibly TRBD1 for D (5 bases). Trimming stripped 3 bases from V and 8 bases from J, with 16 bases between. The V gene's germline CDR1 is KGHSH and CDR2 LQKENI. The length of the CDR3 is 14 residues. The CDR3 DNA reads as TGTGCCAGCTCACCGTTGGACAAGGCTTACGGCTACACCTTC. Protein: CASSPLDKAYGYTF.

This chain links TRBV27 with TRBJ2-7; perhaps TRBD1 as D (6 bases). Looked up from germline, CDR1 is MNHEY and CDR2 is SMNVEV (reference sequence). Trimming stripped 6 bases from V and 12 bases from J, with 24 bases between. The CDR3 consists of 14 residues. CDR3 protein: CASSSSDRQLARYF. Written as DNA, the CDR3 is TGTGCCAGCAGCTCCTCGGACAGACAACTGGCGAGGTACTTC.